This note documents a single T cell receptor beta chain sequence. This specimen comes from a study of cytomegalovirus exposure and HLA in healthy donors. Primers: 60 Vbeta forward and 13 Jbeta reverse. Clones were sequenced by immunoSEQ multiplex PCR, and TCRdb holds only the in-frame ones, with some missing. The sample shows about 100,000 clones, roughly 76% of them seen only once. The CDR3 sequence is 14 residues long. Per the germline V gene, CDR1 is MNHEY and CDR2 is SMNVEV (reference sequence). Trimming pared 2 bases from V and 0 bases from J, leaving 8 bases between. The sample comprised PBMCs. The receptor was derived from a woman aged 60-75 years in good health and CMV-seropositive. This sequence joins TRBV27 and TRBJ2-7; D call uncertain. CDR3 protein: CASSLNYLSYEQYF. DNA of the CDR3: TGTGCCAGCAGTTTAAACTACCTCTCCTACGAGCAGTACTTC.